This T cell receptor (beta chain) is from a study of blood T cell repertoires in COVID-19. This clone was picked up a small number of times. Assay used: immunoSEQ multiplex PCR; TCRdb lists only in-frame clones, some missing. Here the sample spans about 74,000 clones, 84% being singletons. There are 14 residues in the CDR3. V was trimmed by 0 bases and J by 2 bases, leaving 7 bases between them. The germline CDR1 and CDR2 sequences are GTSNPN and SVGIG (reference sequence). The origin of this receptor is a man between 65 and 79 years old with acute or convalescent COVID-19. The source material was peripheral blood. The gene calls are TRBV30 and TRBJ2-2; D is uncertain. The CDR3 DNA is TGTGCCTGGAGTGTTGACTCCAACACCGGGGAGCTGTTTTTT. Its protein product is CAWSVDSNTGELFF.